These 17 T cell receptor beta chains were sequenced from one sample in a study of identical twins. TCRdb reanalysed the 5' RACE reads using MiXCR and keeps one entry per CDR3 protein. The table records 570,000 or so distinct CDR3 sequences, 9.5% to 10% of them present only once. The same data also contributed to another study, on yellow fever vaccine responses in identical twins.

The sequencing input was PBMCs. These receptors were obtained from a woman younger than 30 in good health.

The chain combines TRBV20-1 with TRBJ2-1; TRBD2 matches at 14 bases. The CDR3 spans 17 residues. Trimming took 6 bases from V and 2 from J; bases not matched to a gene: 9. CDR1 DFQATT and CDR2 SNEGSKA come from the germline V gene (reference sequence). The CDR3 nucleotides are TGCAGTGCCTCGGGACTAGCGGGAGATCACACCTACAATGAGCAGTTCTTC. Its translation is CSASGLAGDHTYNEQFF.

This clonotype was observed a few times. The rearrangement uses TRBV5-5 and TRBJ2-3; no clear D. V was shortened by 0 bases and J by 6 bases, with 11 bases between the two germline ends. Germline CDR1 reads SGHKS; CDR2 reads YYEKEE (reference sequence). This CDR3 comprises 14 residues. The CDR3 DNA sequence: TGTGCCAGCAGCTTGGGACCTCACTCGGATACGCAGTATTTT. Amino acids: CASSLGPHSDTQYF.

The chain links TRBV28 to TRBJ2-6; perhaps D is TRBD1 or TRBD2 (5 bases each). Germline CDR1 and CDR2: MDHEN and SYDVKM. The CDR3 is made up of 15 amino acids. V shed 5 bases and J shed 13 bases, with 21 bases lying between them. CDR3 bases: TGTGCCAGCAGTACCGGGACCCCCCACCTCCCTGTCCTGACTTTC. As protein: CASSTGTPHLPVLTF.

The J gene is TRBJ2-1, the V gene TRBV27, with TRBD1 matching over 10 bases. V was pared by 6 bases and J by 7 bases, with 6 bases of the junction left unmatched. This CDR3 is 14 amino acids long. Germline CDR1 is MNHEY and CDR2 is SMNVEV (reference sequence). The CDR3 protein is CASRHPGQGNEQFF. The CDR3 region has the DNA TGTGCCAGCAGACACCCGGGACAGGGGAATGAGCAGTTCTTC.

The V call is TRBV7-8, the J call TRBJ1-1; unclear D gene. The CDR3 consists of 14 residues. Germline CDR1 and CDR2: SGHVS and FQNEAQ. Trimming removed 5 bases from V and 1 base from J, with 11 bases in between. CDR3 in DNA: TGTGCCAGCAGCCGCGCATTAGGGAACACTGAAGCTTTCTTT. Residues: CASSRALGNTEAFF. Drawing the rest from reference TRBV7-8 and TRBJ1-1, the complete variable domain is GAGVSQSPRYKVAKRGQDVALRCDPISGHVSLFWYQQALGQGPEFLTYFQNEAQLDKSGLPSDRFFAERPEGSVSTLKIQRTQQEDSAVYLCASSRALGNTEAFFGQGTRLTVV.

This clonotype was detected ten times or more. This chain joins TRBV20-1 and TRBJ1-6; D may be TRBD1 (6 bases). The V gene lost 1 base and the J gene lost 14 bases, with 18 bases spanning the gap. The CDR3 runs to 14 residues. Germline CDR1 DFQATT, CDR2 SNEGSKA (reference sequence). The CDR3 bases are TGCAGTGCTAGAGGGACAGCCAAGGGGGGTGCCCTCCACTTT. Its protein is CSARGTAKGGALHF.

This clonotype was counted many times. The chain has TRBV4-3 and TRBJ1-1, with D tentatively TRBD1 (5 bases). With 1 base removed from V and 2 bases from J, the gap between germline ends came to 11 bases. Germline V gene sequence: CDR1 LGHNA, CDR2 YSLEER. The CDR3 sequence is 15 residues long. CDR3 nucleotides: TGCGCCAGCAGCCAAGGGGCAGGGATTAACACTGAAGCTTTCTTT. It is translated as CASSQGAGINTEAFF.

The chain couples TRBV6-5 to TRBJ2-5; D remains ambiguous. V was shortened by 2 bases and J by 5 bases, with 12 bases between the two germline ends. This CDR3 comprises 14 residues. The germline gives CDR1 MNHEY, CDR2 SVGAGI. The CDR3 sequence: CASSYRHTGETQYF. The CDR3, as DNA: TGTGCCAGCAGTTACCGTCATACCGGGGAGACCCAGTACTTC.

The chain combines TRBV3-1 with TRBJ2-7; 9 bases map to TRBD2. Germline V gene lookup returns CDR1 LGHDT and CDR2 YNNKEL (reference sequence). This CDR3 contains 17 residues. The V gene end was trimmed by 1 base and the J gene end by 5 bases; junction bases not matched to a gene: 12. CDR3 protein: CASSQAFFVLAGDEQYF. CDR3 DNA: TGTGCCAGCAGCCAAGCGTTTTTTGTACTAGCGGGTGACGAGCAGTACTTC.

The V gene is TRBV25-1, the J gene TRBJ2-5; 10 positions agree with TRBD1. Germline V gene lookup returns CDR1 MGHDK and CDR2 SYGVNS. This CDR3 has 15 amino acids. The J segment lost 5 bases and the V segment lost 3 bases, leaving 6 bases of the junction unmatched. CDR3 DNA: TGTGCCAGCAGTGACCGGGACAGGGGTTACGAGACCCAGTACTTC. Its translation is CASSDRDRGYETQYF. The variable domain in full, with the rest retrieved from reference TRBV25-1 and TRBJ2-5, is EADIYQTPRYLVIGTGKKITLECSQTMGHDKMYWYQQDPGMELHLIHYSYGVNSTEKGDLSSESTVSRIRTEHFPLTLESARPSHTSQYLCASSDRDRGYETQYFGPGTRLLVL.

The rearrangement joins TRBV5-6 to TRBJ2-7, with D perhaps TRBD2 (5 bases). This CDR3 is 14 amino acids long. Germline V gene sequence: CDR1 SGHDT, CDR2 YYEEEE. V gave up 4 bases and J gave up 7 bases, with 18 bases separating them. The CDR3 sequence is CASSPPAYGEEQYF. CDR3 in DNA: TGTGCCAGCAGCCCACCTGCTTACGGGGAGGAGCAGTACTTC. Looking up the rest from reference TRBV5-6 and TRBJ2-7 gives the full variable domain: DAGVTQSPTHLIKTRGQQVTLRCSPKSGHDTVSWYQQALGQGPQFIFQYYEEEERQRGNFPDRFSGHQFPNYSSELNVNALLLGDSALYLCASSPPAYGEEQYFGPGTRLTVT.

This clonotype was detected only a few times. The V call is TRBV6-2 or TRBV6-3, the J call TRBJ1-1; no definite D call. This CDR3 is 15 amino acids long. The germline V gene has CDR1 MNHEY and CDR2 SVGEGT. The V and J ends lost 6 bases and 8 bases respectively, with 22 bases between them. CDR3: CASRSPGSATLEAFF. CDR3 bases: TGTGCCAGCAGATCCCCGGGCTCAGCAACCCTGGAAGCTTTCTTT.

The gene calls are TRBV14 and TRBJ2-1; no reliable D call. CDR1 and CDR2 from the germline V gene are SGHDN and FVKESK. CDR3 size: 16 residues. V dropped 2 bases and J dropped 2 bases, with 13 bases sitting between them. The CDR3 loop is CASSQLSNLAYNEQFF. The CDR3 bases are TGTGCCAGCAGCCAATTGAGTAACTTGGCCTACAATGAGCAGTTCTTC.

The chain has TRBV6-5 and TRBJ2-5; no firm D call. Germline CDR1 reads MNHEY; CDR2 reads SVGAGI. This CDR3 comprises 16 residues. Between the trimmed V and J ends, which lost 0 bases and 0 bases, there was a span of 11 bases. The CDR3 protein is CASSYSHSSYQETQYF. Written as DNA, the CDR3 is TGTGCCAGCAGTTACTCCCACAGCTCGTACCAAGAGACCCAGTACTTC.

V usage is TRBV24-1 and J usage is TRBJ2-3; 9 nucleotides line up with TRBD1. CDR1 and CDR2 (germline): KGHDR, SFDVKD. The junction had 5 bases not matched to a gene; V was cut back by 5 bases and J by 0 bases. This CDR3 has 16 amino acids. For the CDR3, the DNA is TGTGCCACCAGTGTAAACAGGGGGCCGAGCACAGATACGCAGTATTTT. Protein: CATSVNRGPSTDTQYF.

CDR3 DNA: TGTGCCAGCAGCTTAGTTCCCAGCGGGGGGGCGATGAGCACAGATACGCAGTATTTT. Residues: CASSLVPSGGAMSTDTQYF. The rearrangement links TRBV7-6 to TRBJ2-3, with 10 bases lining up with TRBD2. Germline-derived CDR1 and CDR2 are SGHVS and FNYEAQ. The CDR3 consists of 19 residues. Trimming cost V 1 base and J 0 bases; bases outside gene matches: 10.

Turning to this clonotype: A read error may produce the germline difference seen at one junction end. The chain is built from TRBV27 and TRBJ2-3; D unclear. The germline CDR1 and CDR2 sequences are MNHEY and SMNVEV (reference sequence). This CDR3 region has 14 residues. The CDR3 spells CASSLRPSTVTQYF. DNA of the CDR3: TGTGCCAGCAGTTTGCGGCCTTCCACAGTTACGCAGTATTTT.